This T cell receptor beta chain derives from a study of T cells after yellow fever vaccination. TCRdb analysed the 5' RACE reads with MiXCR anew, one entry per CDR3 protein. The sample records some 600,000 distinct CDR3 sequences, around an eighth being singletons. Study-level points and caveats: After the booster, about 95% of CD4 and 75% to 90% of CD8 primary-response clones were re-detected. Weaker in magnitude, the secondary response showed a faster peak on day 5 versus 15.

In this sample, this clonotype turned up a few times. What it binds is unknown. Germline CDR1 reads SEHNR; CDR2 reads FQNEAQ (reference sequence). This CDR3 region has 16 residues. Unmatched junction bases numbered 6, after V lost 4 bases and J lost 0 bases. The input for sequencing was PBMCs, taken on the day of the yellow fever booster vaccination. This receptor was taken from a man aged 25-40 years who received the YFV17D yellow fever vaccine. This chain joins TRBV7-9 and TRBJ1-3; 7 positions agree with TRBD1. CDR3 nucleotides: TGTGCCAGCAGCTCCCCCGGGACAGCCTCTGGAAACACCATATATTTT. Protein sequence: CASSSPGTASGNTIYF.